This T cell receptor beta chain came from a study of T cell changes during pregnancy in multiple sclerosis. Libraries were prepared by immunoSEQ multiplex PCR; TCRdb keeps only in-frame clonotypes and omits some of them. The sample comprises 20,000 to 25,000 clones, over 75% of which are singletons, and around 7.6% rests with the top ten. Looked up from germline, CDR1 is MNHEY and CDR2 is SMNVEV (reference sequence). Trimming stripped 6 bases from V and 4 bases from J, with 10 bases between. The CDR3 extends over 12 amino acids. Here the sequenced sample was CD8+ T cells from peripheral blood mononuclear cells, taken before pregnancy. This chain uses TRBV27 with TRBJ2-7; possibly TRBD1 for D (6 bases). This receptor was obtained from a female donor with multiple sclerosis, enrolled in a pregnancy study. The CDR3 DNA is TGTGCCAGCAGGCGGACAGCATACGAGCAGTACTTC. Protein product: CASRRTAYEQYF.